The 18 T cell receptor beta chains below were found in one sample sequenced in a study of radiation and T cells in renal cell carcinoma. Clones were sequenced by immunoSEQ multiplex PCR, and TCRdb holds only the in-frame ones, with some missing. The sample gives roughly 150,000 clones, about 85% of which show up once; roughly 4.1% is in the top ten. Time point defined: baseline pretreatment blood. Stated treatment: 15 Gy SBRT to primary tumor, nephrectomy 4 weeks later. This specimen consisted of blood, obtained from a patient whose treatment included radiotherapy and nephrectomy. These receptors were collected from a woman aged 70-85 years with renal cell carcinoma.

The chain uses TRBV18 and TRBJ2-5; D remains ambiguous. There are 14 residues in the CDR3. V was shortened by 2 bases and J by 1 base, with 8 bases between the two germline ends. The germline V gene has CDR1 KGHSH and CDR2 LQKENI. Written as DNA, the CDR3 is TGTGCCAGCTCACCATTAGTAAGCCAAGAGACCCAGTACTTC. It yields the protein CASSPLVSQETQYF.

The chain recombines TRBV6-5 with TRBJ1-5; 11 bases map to TRBD1. The ends lost 3 bases at V and 6 bases at J; junction bases unmatched: 4. The CDR3 is made up of 15 amino acids. CDR1 is MNHEY and CDR2 is SVGAGI in the germline V gene. CDR3 coding DNA: TGTGCCAGCAGTTATTCCGGGACAGGGGGTCAGCCCCAGCATTTT. Its protein product is CASSYSGTGGQPQHF.

This chain uses TRBV19 with TRBJ2-3, with 7 bases fitting TRBD1. The CDR3 spans 14 residues. The trim removed 6 bases at V and 4 bases at J, leaving 7 bases unmatched. The germline CDR1 and CDR2 sequences are LNHDA and SQIVND (reference sequence). The CDR3 DNA reads as TGTGCCAGTAGCGAGACAGGGAGCGCAGATACGCAGTATTTT. As protein: CASSETGSADTQYF.

This chain links TRBV19 with TRBJ1-1; 8 bases align to TRBD1. Per germline, CDR1 LNHDA and CDR2 SQIVND (reference sequence). The CDR3 runs to 18 residues. The junction had 13 bases not matched to a gene; V was cut back by 3 bases and J by 1 base. As DNA, the CDR3 is TGTGCCAGTAGTATGACGGGGCGACAGGGGTCTACGAACACTGAAGCTTTCTTT. Protein sequence: CASSMTGRQGSTNTEAFF.

J is TRBJ1-3 and V is TRBV11-2; D uncertain. With 1 base removed from V and 0 bases from J, the gap between germline ends came to 16 bases. Germline CDR1 SGHAT, CDR2 FQNNGV. This CDR3 has 18 residues. CDR3 in DNA: TGTGCCAGCAGCTTAGTAATAGAAGGAGCCCTCTCTGGAAACACCATATATTTT. Translation gives CASSLVIEGALSGNTIYF.

The CDR3 is CASTSFDRVGEKLFF. The CDR3 nucleotides are TGTGCCAGCACCTCTTTCGACAGGGTCGGTGAAAAACTGTTTTTT. This chain uses TRBV6-5 with TRBJ1-4; 7 bases map to TRBD1. Germline CDR1 reads MNHEY; CDR2 reads SVGAGI. The CDR3 length is 15 residues. V was clipped by 7 bases and J by 7 bases; unmatched bases: 12.

This sequence joins TRBV10-3 and TRBJ2-7; D uncertain. CDR3 size: 15 residues. V lost 2 bases, J lost 6 bases, and 17 bases lay in between. Germline loops: CDR1 ENHRY, CDR2 SYGVKD. CDR3 sequence: CAISEALSPKGEQYF. DNA of the CDR3: TGTGCCATCAGTGAGGCACTTTCACCTAAGGGCGAGCAGTACTTC.

This clone came up once. V is TRBV7-6 and J is TRBJ1-5; a possible D gene is TRBD1 (6 bases). The V end was cut by 0 bases, the J end by 10 bases, with 10 bases between. The CDR3 sequence is 13 residues long. Germline values: CDR1 SGHVS, CDR2 FNYEAQ. The CDR3 DNA sequence: TGTGCCAGCAGCTTAGCCGGACAGTCCCCCCAGCATTTT. It yields the protein CASSLAGQSPQHF.

The chain has TRBV9 and TRBJ2-7, with TRBD1 matching 8 bases. J was trimmed by 3 bases and V by 4 bases; bases with no gene match: 9. Germline CDR1 SGDLS, CDR2 YYNGEE. The CDR3 has 15 amino acids. The CDR3 loop is CASSPRDRRDYEQYF. DNA of the CDR3: TGTGCCAGCAGCCCCCGGGACAGGCGAGACTACGAGCAGTACTTC.

The chain has TRBV30 and TRBJ2-3; TRBD2 aligns across 11 bases. This CDR3 contains 16 residues. Germline V gene sequence: CDR1 GTSNPN, CDR2 SVGIG (reference sequence). The V gene end was trimmed by 2 bases and the J gene end by 8 bases; junction bases not matched to a gene: 12. CDR3 nucleotides: TGTGCCTGGAGTACGCCGGGACTAGCGGTTGTAGGTACGCAGTATTTT. Translating gives CAWSTPGLAVVGTQYF.

The V and J genes are TRBV29-1 and TRBJ2-7; the D is unclear. The germline V and J ends were trimmed by 7 bases and 3 bases, with 10 bases remaining between them. The germline CDR1 and CDR2 sequences are SQVTM and ANQGSEA. This CDR3 is built from 11 residues. CDR3 coding DNA: TGCAGCGCCACGGACGGCTACGAGCAGTACTTC. As protein: CSATDGYEQYF.

The V call is TRBV23-1, the J call TRBJ1-1; D ambiguous. TRBV23-1 is an ORF for which the function is uncertain. The CDR3 totals 14 residues. V lost 2 bases and J lost 1, with 8 bases in between. CDR3 loop: CASSQGQTNTEAFF. Here the CDR3 DNA reads TGCGCCAGCAGTCAAGGGCAGACGAACACTGAAGCTTTCTTT.

The rearrangement links TRBV18 to TRBJ1-1; 8 nucleotides match TRBD1. Germline lookup yields CDR1 KGHSH and CDR2 LQKENI. The CDR3 length is 15 residues. The trim removed 3 bases at V and 1 base at J, leaving 4 bases unmatched. CDR3 in amino acids: CASSPMTGENTEAFF. DNA for the CDR3: TGTGCCAGCTCACCGATGACAGGGGAGAACACTGAAGCTTTCTTT.

The J gene is TRBJ1-2, the V gene TRBV6-6; tentative D call: TRBD1 (5 bases). Germline values: CDR1 MNHNY, CDR2 SVGAGI (reference sequence). The CDR3 is made up of 11 amino acids. Trimming took off 8 bases at V and 8 bases at J, with 12 bases between the two ends. For the CDR3, the DNA is TGTGCCAGCGTCAGGGAGTCAGGCTACACCTTC. It codes for CASVRESGYTF.

The rearrangement links TRBV7-6 to TRBJ1-6; 7 bases fit TRBD1. This CDR3 has 16 residues. Unmatched junction bases numbered 13, after V lost 4 bases and J lost 10 bases. Germline values: CDR1 SGHVS, CDR2 FNYEAQ. CDR3 coding DNA: TGTGCCAGCAGCTCCAACCCCGGGACAGAGTTCTCACCCCTCCACTTT. It translates to CASSSNPGTEFSPLHF. The whole variable domain, remainder taken from reference TRBV7-6 and TRBJ1-6, is GAGVSQSPRYKVTKRGQDVALRCDPISGHVSLYWYRQALGQGPEFLTYFNYEAQQDKSGLPNDRFSAERPEGSISTLTIQRTEQRDSAMYRCASSSNPGTEFSPLHFGNGTRLTVT.

This chain joins TRBV2 and TRBJ1-1; 9 positions agree with TRBD1. There are 14 residues in the CDR3. Losses at the gene ends were 5 bases for V and 5 bases for J; bases not matched to a gene: 6. CDR1 is SNHLY, CDR2 FYNNEI, per germline. The CDR3 protein is CASSSRQGGTEAFF. Here the CDR3 DNA reads TGTGCCAGCAGTTCACGACAGGGGGGAACTGAAGCTTTCTTT.

The chain employs TRBV7-6 and TRBJ2-7, with 7 bases that match TRBD2. CDR3 length: 15 amino acids. Looked up from germline, CDR1 is SGHVS and CDR2 is FNYEAQ. J was trimmed by 1 base and V by 4 bases; bases with no gene match: 7. The CDR3 DNA reads as TGTGCCAGCAGCTCCTTTGGGACTAATTCCTACGAGCAGTACTTC. Translation: CASSSFGTNSYEQYF.

The count of this clone is one. The gene calls are TRBV5-4 and TRBJ2-3, with D unclear. Germline CDR1 and CDR2: SGHNT and YYREEE (reference sequence). V was shortened by 0 bases and J by 4 bases, with 9 bases between the two germline ends. The CDR3 loop spans 14 amino acids. In DNA form, the CDR3 reads TGTGCCAGCAGCTTGGCCCTTTCCCCAGATACGCAGTATTTT. Its protein product is CASSLALSPDTQYF.